The 9 T cell receptor beta chains below all came from one sample that was sequenced in a study of blood T cells in healthy people across ages. A second 7 to 11 cycle PCR used barcoded and J-beta primers. TCRdb called the 5' RACE reads again in MiXCR, with one record for every CDR3 protein. This table has 1.5 million to 2 million distinct CDR3 sequences, 28% appearing once. The specimen sequenced was blood. These receptors were obtained from a woman aged 25-40 years in good health.

This sequence joins TRBV28 and TRBJ2-5; D may be TRBD1 (6 bases). V lost 5 bases, J lost 3 bases, and 16 bases lay in between. CDR3 length: 15 amino acids. The V gene's germline CDR1 is MDHEN and CDR2 SYDVKM. This CDR3 is CASSVYTGKEETQYF. DNA for the CDR3: TGTGCCAGCAGTGTATACACAGGGAAGGAAGAGACCCAGTACTTC.

This clonotype turned up a few times. The chain carries TRBV27 and TRBJ2-7, with TRBD2 matching over 15 bases. The CDR3 runs 17 residues. After removal of 5 bases from V and 7 bases from J, the junction contained 12 bases not matched to a gene. Germline V lookup: CDR1 MNHEY, CDR2 SMNVEV (reference sequence). The CDR3 sequence: CASSMGLAGGIWSEQYF. The CDR3 DNA is TGTGCCAGCAGTATGGGACTAGCGGGAGGAATATGGAGTGAGCAGTACTTC.

This rearrangement joins TRBV18 to TRBJ2-7; TRBD2 agrees at 11 bases. The CDR3 length is 15 residues. CDR1 KGHSH and CDR2 LQKENI come from the germline V gene. The V and J ends lost 8 bases and 3 bases, in that order; junction bases with no gene match: 9. For the CDR3, the DNA is TGTGCCAGCGCTCTCTTAGCGGGAGGGATCTACGAGCAGTACTTC. Translating gives CASALLAGGIYEQYF.

Many counts were recorded for this clonotype. CDR3 loop: CASSIGNEQYF. CDR3 DNA: TGTGCCAGCAGCATTGGCAACGAGCAGTACTTC. The chain carries TRBV7-9 and TRBJ2-5; D unclear. The J call may be wrong; the DNA end is better matched by TRBJ2-7. The germline V gene encodes CDR1 SEHNR and CDR2 FQNEAQ (reference sequence). This CDR3 has 11 amino acids.

The chain employs TRBV7-9 and TRBJ1-4; D unclear. The CDR3 spans 15 residues. Per germline, CDR1 SEHNR and CDR2 FQNEAQ (reference sequence). Between the trimmed V and J ends, which lost 2 bases and 3 bases, there was a span of 10 bases. The CDR3 sequence is CASSLPTGSNEKLFF. The CDR3 bases are TGTGCCAGCAGCTTACCGACGGGGTCTAATGAAAAACTGTTTTTT.

The chain couples TRBV12-3 or TRBV12-4 to TRBJ1-1; D call uncertain. V lost 7 bases and J lost 0, with 6 bases in between. CDR3 length equals 12 residues. The CDR3 bases are TGTGCCAGCACAACTGTGAACACTGAAGCTTTCTTT. It is translated as CASTTVNTEAFF.

This clonotype was picked up a small number of times. The V gene is TRBV6-1, the J gene TRBJ2-7, with 9 bases matching TRBD1. Germline V gene data show CDR1 as MNHNS and CDR2 as SASEGT. The CDR3 consists of 13 residues. The V segment lost 6 bases and the J segment 5 bases; nucleotides outside the gene matches: 5. DNA of the CDR3: TGTGCCAGCAGACGACAGGGGGGGGACGAGCAGTACTTC. Its translation is CASRRQGGDEQYF.

On this clonotype itself: The junction departs from germline at one end; a sequencing error may be responsible. This chain links TRBV10-3 with TRBJ2-5; D may be TRBD1 or TRBD2 (6 bases each). The DNA end lines up better with TRBJ2-7; the J call may be wrong. The germline V gene encodes CDR1 ENHRY and CDR2 SYGVKD. This CDR3 contains 14 residues. The CDR3 DNA sequence: TGTGTCATCGGTGAGGGGGGCTTCGAGTACGAGCAGTACTTC. Amino acid sequence: CVIGEGGFEYEQYF.

The chain couples TRBV24-1 to TRBJ2-3, with D tentatively TRBD2 (5 bases). Trimming shortened V by 6 bases and J by 0 bases, and 15 bases separated the two germline ends. Germline V gene lookup returns CDR1 KGHDR and CDR2 SFDVKD. CDR3 length: 16 residues. The CDR3 is CATSSTRGLSTDTQYF. The CDR3 nucleotides read TGTGCCACCAGTAGCACTAGAGGCCTTAGCACAGATACGCAGTATTTT.